Listed here are 18 T cell receptor beta chains from one sample, sequenced in a study of T cells in Graves' hyperthyroidism and ophthalmopathy. Amplified regions were TCR beta CDR3 sequences from RNA transcripts. A first-round RT-PCR of the TCR CDR3 used the HTBI primer set. TCRdb independently ran MiXCR on the multiplex PCR reads; one entry per CDR3 protein. The data show more than 300,000 distinct CDR3 sequences, about a sixth seen once. Sequenced sample: blood. The origin of the receptors is a woman aged 30 to 39 with Graves' hyperthyroidism that later progressed to Graves' ophthalmopathy.

This clonotype was observed many times. For the CDR3, the DNA is TGTGCCAGCAGTTTCGACAGGACTAGCACAGATACGCAGTATTTT. This encodes CASSFDRTSTDTQYF. V gene TRBV6-2 or TRBV6-3 combines with J gene TRBJ2-3, with D maybe TRBD1 (6 bases). V shed 4 bases and J shed 0 bases, with 11 bases lying between them. This CDR3 has 15 residues. Germline-derived CDR1 and CDR2 are MNHEY and SVGEGT.

The V and J genes are TRBV25-1 and TRBJ2-2; TRBD1 or TRBD2 may be the D gene (6 bases each). Germline CDR1 and CDR2: MGHDK and SYGVNS. CDR3 length: 15 amino acids. Trimming removed 4 bases from V and 5 bases from J, with 14 bases in between. The DNA for the CDR3 is TGTGCCAGCAGTGCGGGTTTAGGGGGGACCGGGGAGCTGTTTTTT. It translates to CASSAGLGGTGELFF. Using reference TRBV25-1 and TRBJ2-2 for the parts outside the CDR3, the full variable domain is EADIYQTPRYLVIGTGKKITLECSQTMGHDKMYWYQQDPGMELHLIHYSYGVNSTEKGDLSSESTVSRIRTEHFPLTLESARPSHTSQYLCASSAGLGGTGELFFGEGSRLTVL.

This clonotype occurred many times. This chain uses TRBV6-1 with TRBJ2-1, with TRBD2 matching 7 bases. CDR3 length: 16 residues. V trimming: 6 bases; J trimming: 0 bases; junction bases outside the gene matches: 8. Germline V gene lookup returns CDR1 MNHNS and CDR2 SASEGT. The CDR3 DNA sequence: TGTGCCAGCAGCAACGCGGGACTAAGCTCCTACAATGAGCAGTTCTTC. Encoded protein: CASSNAGLSSYNEQFF.

In this sample, this clonotype turned up many times. This chain connects TRBV30 to TRBJ2-5; 11 nucleotides agree with TRBD2. The CDR3 is made up of 15 amino acids. Germline CDR1 and CDR2: GTSNPN and SVGIG (reference sequence). Trimming took 1 base from V and 4 from J; bases not matched to a gene: 5. This CDR3 is CAWSGLAGGGETQYF. As DNA, the CDR3 is TGTGCCTGGAGTGGGCTAGCGGGAGGAGGAGAGACCCAGTACTTC.

This CDR3 reads CASRGMVAGIKQFF. The CDR3 nucleotides read TGTGCCAGCAGGGGAATGGTAGCGGGGATAAAGCAGTTCTTC. The chain uses TRBV2 and TRBJ2-1; 8 bases fit TRBD2. The CDR3 spans 14 residues. The V gene's germline CDR1 is SNHLY and CDR2 FYNNEI. V was clipped by 6 bases and J by 11 bases; unmatched bases: 12.

The table lists this clonotype with a few counts. This chain connects TRBV20-1 to TRBJ2-4; D not resolved. The CDR3 is 13 amino acids. Germline values: CDR1 DFQATT, CDR2 SNEGSKA (reference sequence). V was trimmed by 1 base and J by 4 bases, leaving 8 bases between them. In DNA form, the CDR3 reads TGCAGTGCTAGAGGGTGGGTGAAAAACATTCAGTACTTC. Translated: CSARGWVKNIQYF.

This clonotype was recorded at least ten times. The chain recombines TRBV5-6 with TRBJ2-1; D is perhaps TRBD1 (6 bases). CDR1 and CDR2 from the germline V gene are SGHDT and YYEEEE. The ends were cut back, 4 bases at V and 4 bases at J, with 12 bases in the middle. There are 14 residues in the CDR3. The CDR3 region is CASSETGAYNEQFF. CDR3 nucleotide sequence: TGTGCCAGCAGCGAGACAGGAGCGTACAATGAGCAGTTCTTC. Full variable domain (missing parts from reference TRBV5-6 and TRBJ2-1): DAGVTQSPTHLIKTRGQQVTLRCSPKSGHDTVSWYQQALGQGPQFIFQYYEEEERQRGNFPDRFSGHQFPNYSSELNVNALLLGDSALYLCASSETGAYNEQFFGPGTRLTVL.

The genes are TRBV11-2 and TRBJ1-2; D is perhaps TRBD1 (5 bases). V dropped 2 bases and J dropped 7 bases, with 11 bases sitting between them. The CDR3 has 13 amino acids. Germline lookup yields CDR1 SGHAT and CDR2 FQNNGV. CDR3 residues: CASSLWGGGGYTF. The CDR3 nucleotides read TGTGCCAGCAGCTTATGGGGGGGGGGTGGCTACACCTTC.

There are many counts of this clonotype. The chain links TRBV19 to TRBJ1-5; D ambiguous. The length of the CDR3 is 15 residues. V lost 5 bases and J lost 0, with 11 bases in between. Germline V gives CDR1 LNHDA, CDR2 SQIVND (reference sequence). Here the CDR3 reads CASSADGYSNQPQHF. DNA for the CDR3: TGTGCCAGTAGTGCGGACGGTTATAGCAATCAGCCCCAGCATTTT.

This clonotype has at least ten counts. The rearrangement uses TRBV11-2 and TRBJ2-3, with 16 bases fitting TRBD2. CDR3 length: 18 residues. CDR1 is SGHAT and CDR2 is FQNNGV in the germline V gene. Trimming at V came to 4 bases and at J to 3 bases, leaving 7 bases not matched to a gene. CDR3 region: CASSYTGLAGGPTDTQYF. The CDR3 nucleotides read TGTGCCAGCAGCTACACGGGACTAGCGGGAGGGCCAACAGATACGCAGTATTTT. The full variable domain, in which reference TRBV11-2 and TRBJ2-3 provide the parts outside the CDR3, is EAGVAQSPRYKIIEKRQSVAFWCNPISGHATLYWYQQILGQGPKLLIQFQNNGVVDDSQLPKDRFSAERLKGVDSTLKIQPAKLEDSAVYLCASSYTGLAGGPTDTQYFGPGTRLTVL.

This clonotype came up many times. V and J are TRBV10-3 and TRBJ1-1; 8 bases match TRBD1. CDR3 length: 13 residues. Germline V lookup: CDR1 ENHRY, CDR2 SYGVKD. J was trimmed by 5 bases and V by 4 bases; bases with no gene match: 3. The CDR3 bases are TGTGCCATCAGTGTGGACAGGGTGACTGAAGCTTTCTTT. Translation: CAISVDRVTEAFF.

This clonotype was seen at least ten times. V and J are TRBV4-1 and TRBJ1-4, with D unclear. Germline V gene lookup returns CDR1 MGHRA and CDR2 YSYEKL. This CDR3 contains 16 residues. V was cut by 1 base and J by 8 bases, with 17 bases left in between. The CDR3 loop is CASSQVFCKYTEKLFF. The CDR3, as DNA: TGCGCCAGCAGCCAAGTATTTTGTAAATATACCGAAAAACTGTTTTTT.

This clonotype was observed at least ten times. The chain carries TRBV7-9 and TRBJ2-7; D unclear. The V gene lost 5 bases and the J gene lost 4 bases, with 9 bases spanning the gap. This CDR3 has 12 residues. The germline gives CDR1 SEHNR, CDR2 FQNEAQ (reference sequence). In DNA form, the CDR3 reads TGTGCCAGCAGCCCAGAAAGTTACGAGCAGTACTTC. Its protein is CASSPESYEQYF.

This clonotype was detected ten times or more. The chain is built from TRBV5-1 and TRBJ2-1, with TRBD2 matching over 7 bases. The V gene's germline CDR1 is SGHRS and CDR2 YFSETQ. V gave up 1 base and J gave up 5 bases; unmatched junction bases: 3. The CDR3 loop spans 14 amino acids. CDR3 bases: TGCGCCAGCAGCTTGACTAGCGACCACAATGAGCAGTTCTTC. It encodes CASSLTSDHNEQFF.

The table lists this clonotype with a few counts. The rearrangement links TRBV15 to TRBJ1-4, with D possibly matching TRBD1 (6 bases). Germline CDR1 LNHNV, CDR2 YYDKDF (reference sequence). Between the trimmed V and J ends, which lost 0 bases and 7 bases, there was a span of 12 bases. The CDR3 covers 15 residues. The CDR3 reads CATSRDSGAGEKLFF. The CDR3 nucleotides are TGTGCCACCAGCAGAGATTCAGGGGCGGGTGAAAAACTGTTTTTT.

This clonotype was counted at least ten times. The chain carries TRBV11-2 and TRBJ2-5; 7 bases agree with TRBD1. Germline values: CDR1 SGHAT, CDR2 FQNNGV. The V segment lost 2 bases and the J segment 6 bases; nucleotides outside the gene matches: 6. The CDR3 spans 14 residues. CDR3 loop: CASSLLRGLKTQYF. In DNA form, the CDR3 reads TGTGCCAGCAGCTTATTAAGGGGGCTAAAGACCCAGTACTTC.

This clonotype has only a few counts. The chain has TRBV19 and TRBJ2-3, with 11 bases matching TRBD2. This CDR3 has 18 amino acids. The J segment lost 2 bases and the V segment lost 1 base, leaving 8 bases of the junction unmatched. Looked up from germline, CDR1 is LNHDA and CDR2 is SQIVND (reference sequence). This CDR3 reads CASSIGGSLAGVTDTQYF. The DNA of the CDR3 is TGTGCCAGTAGTATAGGGGGGTCACTAGCGGGGGTCACAGATACGCAGTATTTT.

This clonotype came up many times. The chain employs TRBV7-2 and TRBJ1-2; 7 positions agree with TRBD1. This CDR3 has 14 residues. Germline V gives CDR1 SGHTA, CDR2 FQGNSA. Trimming at V came to 1 base and at J to 2 bases, leaving 1 base not matched to a gene. CDR3 coding DNA: TGTGCCAGCAGCTTAGAACAGGGGAACTATGGCTACACCTTC. Translation gives CASSLEQGNYGYTF.